The clone carrying this TCR beta chain came up once. The time point denotes: persistent/refractory GD, antithyroid drugs over 5 years with positive TRAb. RNA extracted from PBMCs served as the sequencing template. Arm-PCR of CDR3 regions and iRepertoire HTBI primers were used to build TCR beta libraries. TCRdb reprocessed the multiplex PCR reads with MiXCR, giving one entry per CDR3 protein. The sample carries under 500,000 distinct CDR3 sequences, under 25% recorded once. V lost 4 bases, J lost 7 bases, and 17 bases lay in between. Germline CDR1 and CDR2: MNHEY and SVGEGT. The CDR3 spans 15 residues. This specimen comes from a study of regulatory T cells in long-lasting Graves disease. Whole-study context: With positive TSH receptor antibodies and over 5 years of antithyroid drugs, Graves' disease was considered persistent.

The chain combines TRBV6-2 or TRBV6-3 with TRBJ2-1; D possibly corresponds to TRBD2 (6 bases). The input for sequencing was peripheral blood mononuclear cells (PBMCs), taken when the disease was refractory, from a patient treated with antithyroid drugs. The receptor's source is a female donor with Graves disease. Written as DNA, the CDR3 is TGTGCCAGCAGTTCCACGGGAGCCTCGGCAAATGAGCAGTTCTTC. Protein product: CASSSTGASANEQFF.